The clone carrying this T cell receptor (beta chain) was counted only a few times. Its antigen is not known. V dropped 0 bases and J dropped 8 bases, with 16 bases sitting between them. Germline V gene sequence: CDR1 LGHNA, CDR2 YNFKEQ. This CDR3 spans 15 amino acids. This PCR relied on a set of 60 Vbeta primers and 13 Jbeta primers. Profiling relied on immunoSEQ multiplex PCR, and the TCRdb table lists in-frame clones only, not all of them. The sample lists some 220,000 clones, around 89% occurring once. The data stem from a study of cytomegalovirus exposure and HLA in healthy donors. Findings and caveats of the study: Association of a missense DCLRE1C variant with TCR beta V- and J-gene trimming was reported in a later analysis. Reported findings show TCR beta sequences accurately forecast HLA-A and HLA-B alleles in most subjects. Some V segments, TRBV6-2 and TRBV6-3 among them, were indistinguishable and were therefore excluded.

This clonotype was obtained from a woman aged 18 to 35 in good health and CMV-seronegative. This rearrangement joins TRBV4-2 to TRBJ1-2; D is perhaps TRBD1 (5 bases). Sequencing input: PBMCs. The CDR3 region is CASSQDPPGKGGYTF. The DNA for the CDR3 is TGTGCCAGCAGCCAAGATCCGCCAGGGAAGGGAGGCTACACCTTC.